The 22 T cell receptor beta chains below come from one sample, sequenced in a study of OX40 agonist ivuxolimab in advanced cancers. The repertoire was sequenced with immunoSEQ multiplex PCR; TCRdb's copy has only in-frame clones and lacks some. The sample records roughly 38,000 clones, more than 70% being singletons. Sequenced material: CD4+ or CD8+ T cells sorted from blood, taken in a trial of the OX40 agonist ivuxolimab. The receptor set was obtained from an adult with an advanced solid tumor such as melanoma, head and neck, liver or kidney cancer.

The V and J genes are TRBV27 and TRBJ1-1; D perhaps matches TRBD1 (5 bases). Germline CDR1 is MNHEY and CDR2 is SMNVEV (reference sequence). The V end was cut by 1 base, the J end by 5 bases, with 14 bases between. This CDR3 spans 15 amino acids. The CDR3: CASSLFPGGWTEAFF. The CDR3 coding sequence is TGTGCCAGCAGTTTATTCCCGGGGGGTTGGACTGAAGCTTTCTTT.

The chain carries TRBV6-1 and TRBJ2-1; 8 bases agree with TRBD2. Losses at the gene ends were 1 base for V and 9 bases for J; bases not matched to a gene: 5. CDR1 and CDR2 from the germline V gene are MNHNS and SASEGT. The CDR3 extends over 14 amino acids. CDR3 sequence: CASSEDGGAPEQFF. The CDR3 DNA is TGTGCCAGCAGTGAAGACGGGGGGGCCCCTGAGCAGTTCTTC.

This clone was observed a handful of times. The rearrangement links TRBV11-3 to TRBJ2-7, with 9 bases lining up with TRBD1. CDR1 is SGHNT and CDR2 is YENEEA in the germline V gene. V dropped 5 bases and J dropped 6; count of bases not matched to a gene: 5. This CDR3 is 13 amino acids long. CDR3 DNA sequence: TGTGCCAGCAGCCGGACAGGGGCTGGCGAGCAGTACTTC. Protein sequence: CASSRTGAGEQYF.

The chain links TRBV5-1 to TRBJ1-2; 11 bases align to TRBD1. V gave up 4 bases and J gave up 7 bases; unmatched junction bases: 9. This CDR3 has 15 amino acids. The germline V gene encodes CDR1 SGHRS and CDR2 YFSETQ. The CDR3 coding sequence is TGCGCCAGCAGCCCGAGCGGGACAGGGGGTACTGGCTACACCTTC. Amino acids: CASSPSGTGGTGYTF.

The V and J genes are TRBV2 and TRBJ1-3, with D hard to call. The germline gives CDR1 SNHLY, CDR2 FYNNEI. The CDR3 consists of 14 residues. The V end was cut by 8 bases, the J end by 2 bases, with 13 bases between. CDR3 in DNA: TGTGCCAGCCTCAACGGGCAGACTGGAAACACCATATATTTT. It yields the protein CASLNGQTGNTIYF.

The chain employs TRBV19 and TRBJ1-1, with a possible D match to TRBD1 (6 bases). This CDR3 contains 15 residues. CDR1 is LNHDA and CDR2 is SQIVND in the germline V gene (reference sequence). Trimming pared 6 bases from V and 1 base from J, leaving 15 bases between. The CDR3 coding sequence is TGTGCCAGTAGCGACAACCCGACAGGGAACACTGAAGCTTTCTTT. This sequence encodes CASSDNPTGNTEAFF. Using reference TRBV19 and TRBJ1-1 for the parts outside the CDR3, the full variable domain is DGGITQSPKYLFRKEGQNVTLSCEQNLNHDAMYWYRQDPGQGLRLIYYSQIVNDFQKGDIAEGYSVSREKKESFPLTVTSAQKNPTAFYLCASSDNPTGNTEAFFGQGTRLTVV.

This clone occurred once. This rearrangement joins TRBV5-1 to TRBJ2-5, with 7 nucleotides matching TRBD2. Per germline, CDR1 SGHRS and CDR2 YFSETQ. The CDR3 has 14 residues. The V segment lost 4 bases and the J segment 2 bases; nucleotides outside the gene matches: 5. The DNA for the CDR3 is TGCGCCAGCAGCGAGGCTAGCGGACAAGAGACCCAGTACTTC. This sequence encodes CASSEASGQETQYF.

This chain uses TRBV10-3 with TRBJ2-5; D is perhaps TRBD2 (6 bases). The CDR3 totals 13 residues. V was pared by 7 bases and J by 0 bases, with 9 bases between. The germline CDR1 and CDR2 sequences are ENHRY and SYGVKD. The CDR3 loop reads CAITEGYQETQYF. The CDR3, as DNA: TGTGCCATCACGGAGGGGTACCAAGAGACCCAGTACTTC.

This rearrangement joins TRBV7-9 to TRBJ2-1, with a weak D call TRBD2 (5 bases). Germline loops: CDR1 SEHNR, CDR2 FQNEAQ (reference sequence). This CDR3 has 12 amino acids. With 3 bases removed from V and 10 bases from J, the gap between germline ends came to 10 bases. CDR3 sequence reads: CASSLLGGEQFF. CDR3 in DNA: TGTGCCAGCAGCTTGCTGGGCGGGGAGCAGTTCTTC. Variable domain in full (rest from reference TRBV7-9 and TRBJ2-1): DTGVSQNPRHKITKRGQNVTFRCDPISEHNRLYWYRQTLGQGPEFLTYFQNEAQLEKSRLLSDRFSAERPKGSFSTLEIQRTEQGDSAMYLCASSLLGGEQFFGPGTRLTVL.

V usage is TRBV18 and J usage is TRBJ2-2; no reliable D call. Germline lookup yields CDR1 KGHSH and CDR2 LQKENI. CDR3 size: 12 residues. Trimming cost V 4 bases and J 5 bases, with 5 bases left between them. CDR3 DNA sequence: TGTGCCAGCTCACTGGGAACCGGGGAGCTGTTTTTT. This translates into CASSLGTGELFF. Filled out from reference TRBV18 and TRBJ2-2, the complete variable domain reads NAGVMQNPRHLVRRRGQEARLRCSPMKGHSHVYWYRQLPEEGLKFMVYLQKENIIDESGMPKERFSAEFPKEGPSILRIQQVVRGDSAAYFCASSLGTGELFFGEGSRLTVL.

This clone is a singleton in its sample. This CDR3 is CASSQVGRGLTTEAFF. In DNA, the CDR3 is TGCGCCAGCAGCCAAGTGGGCCGAGGGCTGACCACTGAAGCTTTCTTT. The chain joins TRBV4-1 to TRBJ1-1; no clear D. Trimming shortened V by 1 base and J by 4 bases, and 16 bases separated the two germline ends. This CDR3 is built from 16 residues. Germline loops: CDR1 MGHRA, CDR2 YSYEKL.

This clone was picked up one time. The chain recombines TRBV18 with TRBJ2-7; the D gene is possibly TRBD2 (5 bases). Germline CDR1 KGHSH, CDR2 LQKENI. V was cut by 2 bases and J by 6 bases, with 14 bases left in between. This CDR3 region has 14 residues. The DNA of the CDR3 is TGTGCCAGCTCACCAACCGGACTGGATACCGAGCAGTACTTC. Its protein product is CASSPTGLDTEQYF.

This clone was detected a few times. This chain links TRBV4-2 with TRBJ2-3; D is possibly TRBD1 or TRBD2 (5 bases each). The CDR3 is 17 residues long. Germline CDR1 and CDR2: LGHNA and YNFKEQ. Trimming cost V 0 bases and J 2 bases, with 15 bases left between them. The CDR3 loop is CASSQDARDGITDTQYF. As DNA, the CDR3 is TGTGCCAGCAGCCAAGATGCAAGGGACGGAATCACAGATACGCAGTATTTT.

The chain has TRBV15 and TRBJ2-1; TRBD2 agrees at 7 bases. Germline CDR1 reads LNHNV; CDR2 reads YYDKDF (reference sequence). The junction had 8 bases not matched to a gene; V was cut back by 0 bases and J by 12 bases. CDR3 length: 14 amino acids. The CDR3: CATSRELTSNRQFF. The CDR3 DNA reads as TGTGCCACCAGCAGAGAACTGACTAGCAATCGGCAGTTCTTC.

This chain links TRBV2 with TRBJ2-6; 7 bases fit TRBD2. Germline V lookup: CDR1 SNHLY, CDR2 FYNNEI. This CDR3 region has 17 residues. After removal of 8 bases from V and 0 bases from J, the junction contained 10 bases not matched to a gene. DNA of the CDR3: TGTGCCAGCCGAGCGGGACCTGTCGGCTCTGGGGCCAACGTCCTGACTTTC. Its translation: CASRAGPVGSGANVLTF.

The chain joins TRBV10-2 to TRBJ1-1; D uncertain. Germline V gene sequence: CDR1 WSHSY, CDR2 SAAADI. This CDR3 region has 18 residues. V lost 0 bases to trimming and J lost 2 bases, with 19 bases between them. For the CDR3, the DNA is TGCGCCAGCAGTGAGTCTGGCCGTACGGACGTTGGAAACACTGAAGCTTTCTTT. Amino acid sequence: CASSESGRTDVGNTEAFF.

This rearrangement joins TRBV7-9 to TRBJ2-1; 12 nucleotides line up with TRBD2. The length of the CDR3 is 14 residues. The J segment lost 4 bases and the V segment lost 7 bases, leaving 2 bases of the junction unmatched. Germline values: CDR1 SEHNR, CDR2 FQNEAQ (reference sequence). CDR3 sequence (DNA): TGTGCCAGCACCCTAGCGGGGGGGTACAATGAGCAGTTCTTC. As protein: CASTLAGGYNEQFF.

The V and J genes are TRBV5-6 and TRBJ2-3; no definite D call. This CDR3 region has 15 residues. V was trimmed by 4 bases and J by 4 bases, leaving 16 bases between them. Germline V CDR1 and CDR2: SGHDT, YYEEEE. The CDR3 region has the DNA TGTGCCAGCAGCCAGATGGGCCCATCTCCAGATACGCAGTATTTT. Translating gives CASSQMGPSPDTQYF.

This rearrangement joins TRBV30 to TRBJ2-1, with D possibly being TRBD1 (6 bases). The CDR3 consists of 11 residues. The germline gives CDR1 GTSNPN, CDR2 SVGIG (reference sequence). V lost 6 bases, J lost 11 bases, and 14 bases lay in between. In nucleotides, the CDR3 is TGTGCCTGCCATTTGGACAGAAAGCAGTTCTTC. This encodes CACHLDRKQFF.

V gene TRBV9 combines with J gene TRBJ2-3; 11 nucleotides align to TRBD2. Germline assignment: CDR1 SGDLS and CDR2 YYNGEE. The CDR3 spans 15 residues. Germline trimming cut 2 bases from V and 3 bases from J; bases unmatched to any gene: 2. The CDR3 loop is CASSVGTSGTDTQYF. In DNA, the CDR3 is TGTGCCAGCAGCGTGGGGACTAGCGGAACAGATACGCAGTATTTT.

J is TRBJ1-6 and V is TRBV6-5; D remains ambiguous. Trimming took off 2 bases at V and 7 bases at J, with 15 bases between the two ends. Germline CDR1 and CDR2: MNHEY and SVGAGI. CDR3 length equals 16 residues. Written as DNA, the CDR3 is TGTGCCAGCAGTTACGTGGGGATAGCCAAAAATTCACCCCTCCACTTT. Encoded protein: CASSYVGIAKNSPLHF.

On this clone: Its ends do not fully match the called genes, so a read error is possible. This chain joins TRBV7-2 and TRBJ2-7, with no clear D. CDR3 length: 13 amino acids. Germline loops: CDR1 SGHTA, CDR2 FQGNSA. As DNA, the CDR3 is TGTGCCAGCAGCCCCCTCCACTCCTACGGGCAGTACTTC. It encodes CASSPLHSYGQYF.